A single sample gave rise to the 13 T cell receptor beta chains below, sequenced in a study of T-cell memory formation after mild COVID-19. TCRdb processed the 5' RACE reads anew with MiXCR; each CDR3 protein has one entry. The sample comprises 500,000 to 650,000 distinct CDR3 sequences, roughly 21% of which are singletons, and about 8.4% rests with the top ten. The sequenced sample was PBMCs or a T cell subset sorted from them (not recorded which). The source is an adult woman who had mild COVID-19 (a few samples of this study predate the infection). Cell type and time point are not known.

J is TRBJ1-1 and V is TRBV9; D is uncertain. The germline V and J ends were trimmed by 4 bases and 0 bases, with 13 bases remaining between them. CDR3 length: 15 amino acids. Germline V gene lookup returns CDR1 SGDLS and CDR2 YYNGEE. The chain's CDR3 is CASSFSNRMNTEAFF. Here the CDR3 DNA reads TGTGCCAGCAGCTTCTCGAATAGGATGAACACTGAAGCTTTCTTT.

This clonotype was detected a few times. CDR3 protein: CSVSRQGHGYTF. DNA of the CDR3: TGCAGCGTTTCGAGACAGGGCCATGGCTACACCTTC. The chain couples TRBV29-1 to TRBJ1-2, with 7 nucleotides matching TRBD1. After removal of 5 bases from V and 6 bases from J, the junction contained 6 bases not matched to a gene. CDR1 is SQVTM and CDR2 is ANQGSEA in the germline V gene. The CDR3 loop spans 12 amino acids.

A few counts support this clonotype. For the CDR3, the DNA is TGTGCCAGCAGCTTCCTTCCGGGGGATAGCAATCAGCCCCAGCATTTT. Amino acid sequence: CASSFLPGDSNQPQHF. This chain joins TRBV5-5 and TRBJ1-5, with D perhaps matching TRBD1 (5 bases). Trimming left V 2 bases short and J 0 bases short, with 12 bases between. This CDR3 region has 16 residues. Germline CDR1 SGHKS, CDR2 YYEKEE (reference sequence).

The sample holds a few counts of this clonotype. The rearrangement links TRBV6-1 to TRBJ1-2; the D is unclear. The CDR3 totals 13 residues. Trimming stripped 2 bases from V and 7 bases from J, with 11 bases between. Germline V gene data show CDR1 as MNHNS and CDR2 as SASEGT. CDR3: CASSEIPMGGYTF. The CDR3 DNA reads as TGTGCCAGCAGTGAAATACCTATGGGTGGCTACACCTTC.

This clonotype was counted a few times. The genes are TRBV5-1 and TRBJ2-5; 9 nucleotides align to TRBD1. The CDR3 extends over 16 amino acids. V lost 0 bases to trimming and J lost 2 bases; unmatched junction nucleotides: 5. Germline CDR1 SGHRS, CDR2 YFSETQ. CDR3 sequence: CASSLGQGGFQETQYF. As DNA, the CDR3 is TGCGCCAGCAGCTTGGGACAGGGGGGCTTTCAAGAGACCCAGTACTTC.

The V call is TRBV7-2, the J call TRBJ1-1; D call uncertain. Trimming took off 1 base at V and 3 bases at J, with 9 bases between the two ends. Looked up from germline, CDR1 is SGHTA and CDR2 is FQGNSA. The CDR3 runs 14 residues. CDR3 nucleotides: TGTGCCAGCAGCTTAGTTCGCCTGCACACTGAAGCTTTCTTT. Translated, it gives CASSLVRLHTEAFF.

This clonotype showed up just a few times. This chain connects TRBV12-3 or TRBV12-4 to TRBJ2-7; no firm D call. This CDR3 has 13 amino acids. Trimming stripped 1 base from V and 8 bases from J, with 12 bases between. The CDR3 DNA follows: TGTGCCAGCAGTTTAGGCTCGAGTACGCAGCAGTACTTC. Encoded protein: CASSLGSSTQQYF.

The V and J genes are TRBV28 and TRBJ2-7, with 9 bases aligning to TRBD1. The trim removed 1 base at V and 3 bases at J, leaving 10 bases unmatched. The CDR3 loop spans 17 amino acids. Germline V gives CDR1 MDHEN, CDR2 SYDVKM. CDR3 nucleotide sequence: TGTGCCAGCAGTTTATTCAATGGGGGACAGGGCCGCTACGAGCAGTACTTC. Its translation: CASSLFNGGQGRYEQYF.

This clonotype was detected only a few times. This rearrangement joins TRBV20-1 to TRBJ1-2; maybe TRBD1 (5 bases). The V gene's germline CDR1 is DFQATT and CDR2 SNEGSKA (reference sequence). The V end was cut by 1 base, the J end by 8 bases, with 11 bases between. The CDR3 runs to 12 residues. The DNA for the CDR3 is TGCAGTGCTAGAGGGGGGACGGGCGGCTACACCTTC. Its protein is CSARGGTGGYTF.

The chain carries TRBV24-1 and TRBJ1-5; D is unresolved. V gave up 8 bases and J gave up 3 bases, with 10 bases separating them. This CDR3 has 13 amino acids. Looked up from germline, CDR1 is KGHDR and CDR2 is SFDVKD. DNA of the CDR3: TGTGCCACCAAACCGGGGTTCAATCAGCCCCAGCATTTT. Its translation is CATKPGFNQPQHF.

In its sample, this clonotype was seen a few times. The genes are TRBV6-5 and TRBJ2-7; the D is unclear. The CDR3 is 13 amino acids. From germline, CDR1 is MNHEY and CDR2 SVGAGI. V lost 8 bases, J lost 6 bases, and 17 bases lay in between. CDR3 sequence: CASLSDSRVEQYF. The CDR3 bases are TGTGCCAGCCTTTCCGACTCCCGTGTCGAGCAGTACTTC.

This chain joins TRBV20-1 and TRBJ1-5; D not certain. Trimming cost V 1 base and J 0 bases, with 1 base left between them. The germline V gene encodes CDR1 DFQATT and CDR2 SNEGSKA (reference sequence). CDR3 length: 12 residues. The CDR3 is CSARGSNQPQHF. The CDR3 DNA follows: TGCAGTGCTAGAGGTAGCAATCAGCCCCAGCATTTT.

The chain has TRBV19 and TRBJ1-3; D remains ambiguous. The CDR3 is 15 residues long. Between the trimmed V and J ends, which lost 10 bases and 0 bases, there was a span of 16 bases. The germline gives CDR1 LNHDA, CDR2 SQIVND (reference sequence). The CDR3, as DNA: TGTGCCACCACAACTACCGGATTCTCTGGAAACACCATATATTTT. Encoded protein: CATTTTGFSGNTIYF.